This T cell receptor (beta chain) was found in a study of CD8 T cells in Susac syndrome. Random hexamers were used to reverse transcribe an amount of roughly 0.5 to 1 ug RNA. Across 54 Vbeta and 13 Jbeta, immunoSEQ multiplex PCR amplified TCR beta CDR3. TCRdb used MiXCR to reprocess the immunoSEQ multiplex PCR reads, holding one entry per CDR3 protein. This sample has around 69,000 distinct CDR3 sequences, with approximately 93% found just once. The V and J ends lost 2 bases and 7 bases, in that order; junction bases with no gene match: 9. Looked up from germline, CDR1 is LNHNV and CDR2 is YYDKDF (reference sequence). The CDR3 spans 16 residues. Study conclusions and caveats: Susac-specific public clones found in total CD8+ repertoires numbered some 17, and those in CD8+ TEMRA repertoires numbered several. Maximal CD8+ clonal expansion in Susac was observed within TEMRA cells and among active patients.

This clonotype was seen a few times. Its antigen is not identified. Both CD4+ and CD8+ T cells were negatively isolated, and TEMRA cells underwent FACS enrichment. The TCR sequence derives from a human donor with Susac syndrome. The chain couples TRBV15 to TRBJ2-4; 9 nucleotides agree with TRBD2. The sample was CD8+ T cells from PBMCs. This CDR3 is CATSRILAGRGNIQYF. CDR3 bases: TGTGCCACCAGCAGAATACTAGCGGGCCGGGGGAACATTCAGTACTTC.